This TCR beta chain was found in a study of T cells in Graves' hyperthyroidism and ophthalmopathy (dated by TCRdb to between 2018 and 2021). A note on the overall study: A discovery cohort of about 100 patients, 43 with Graves' ophthalmopathy and 55 to 60 with stable Graves' hyperthyroidism, was used to find distinguishing TCR V-J signatures. Prospective prediction of ophthalmopathy was tested in an independent validation cohort of 18 to 20 hyperthyroidism patients and some 17 patients who later progressed to ophthalmopathy. For training and testing, the 100 or so patients in the discovery cohort were randomly divided in a 7:3 ratio. The study also compared thyroid tissue and blood T-cell repertoires from 6 or 7 Graves' hyperthyroidism patients. Following sampling, methimazole starting at 30 mg daily was given to hyperthyroidism patients, and high-dose intravenous methylprednisolone was given to ophthalmopathy patients. According to the paper, TCR Vbeta CDR3 sequencing was carried out on over 130 peripheral blood samples, which came from 40 to 45 ophthalmopathy, roughly 75 hyperthyroidism and roughly 17 progressor patients.

Exclusion was applied to patients with uncontrolled infections, other autoimmune diseases, pregnancy or lactation. Diagnoses relied on clinical symptoms, serum thyroxine and TRAb, thyroid ultrasound and orbital computed tomography. Total RNA was extracted with Trizol reagent, and quality was checked on an Agilent 2100 Bioanalyzer. Study-wide findings and limitations: A 13 V-J signature model separated ophthalmopathy from stable hyperthyroidism, with approximately 87% sensitivity and about 81% specificity in cross-validation and 80%/75% in testing. Sample size was not statistically predetermined, and investigators were not blinded to group allocation. Most expanded thyroid clonotypes (frequency above 0.001) were also detected in blood, suggesting blood repertoires may reflect thyroid immune responses. During validation, the model predicted progression to ophthalmopathy a median of approximately 6.5 months ahead of onset, with around 71% sensitivity and about 72% specificity.

Amplification of TCR beta CDR3 regions was carried out from RNA transcripts. For the first round of RT-PCR on the TCR CDR3, the HTBI primer set was used together with the Qiagen OneStep RT-PCR kit. Libraries were constructed in a second round of multiplex PCR, after which size selection and purification were performed. Paired-end sequencing of the libraries was performed with 100 bp reads on an Illumina HiSeq2000. As for how the authors treated the data: Raw data were processed with SOAPnuke, discarding reads with adapters, uncalled bases, mean Phred below 15, or no exact constant-primer or identifier match. COPE v1.2.5 was used to merge high-quality paired reads, and clonotypes were defined as unique nucleotide sequences. MiTCR v1.1 was used to align clonotypes to the IMGT TRBV, TRBD and TRBJ reference segments. The analysis included only V-J combinations with a frequency above 0.0001, which together covered around 99% of the repertoires. A TCS score was defined as the ratio between F50 (clonal expansion) and ExV (chaos), using BLOSUM62-based TCRdist between CDR3 peptides within each V-J. Welch's t-statistics and random forest reduced several hundred V-J features to 13, which were used in a naive Bayes classifier (R e1071). The Morisita-Horn index was used to measure how similar the thyroid and blood repertoires were. The public reads were reanalyzed by TCRdb: fastp trimming at Q25, MiXCR alignment, in-frame beta chains only. Each CDR3 protein gets just one entry, which takes the most common genes and DNA from the rows behind it. Here the V and J calls rest on TCRdb's processing, not on the authors' analysis. This sample comprises a few hundred thousand distinct CDR3 sequences, roughly 46% of them detected only once. The top ten constitute roughly 20% of the sample.

Details on this clonotype: It lacks a known antigen. A much bigger clone sits one base away, suggesting this may be a read error.

The clonotype was recovered from an adult woman with Graves' disease, either hyperthyroidism or ophthalmopathy (not recorded which). The specimen was peripheral blood or thyroid tissue (not recorded which).

The CDR3 here reads CAISDEGTPPLHF. The DNA sequence reads TGTGCCATCAGTGATGAGGGGACACCACCCCTCCACTTT. The chain links TRBV10-3 with TRBJ1-6; tentative D gene TRBD1, with 6 bases matching. The CDR3, from cysteine to phenylalanine, totals 13 residues. The entry retains the CDR3 DNA only, 39 bases that are in frame from base 1. V gives up 3 bases and J gives up 11 bases, and the segment between their germline ends measures 11 bases. In the germline V gene, CDR1 corresponds to ENHRY and CDR2 to SYGVKD.